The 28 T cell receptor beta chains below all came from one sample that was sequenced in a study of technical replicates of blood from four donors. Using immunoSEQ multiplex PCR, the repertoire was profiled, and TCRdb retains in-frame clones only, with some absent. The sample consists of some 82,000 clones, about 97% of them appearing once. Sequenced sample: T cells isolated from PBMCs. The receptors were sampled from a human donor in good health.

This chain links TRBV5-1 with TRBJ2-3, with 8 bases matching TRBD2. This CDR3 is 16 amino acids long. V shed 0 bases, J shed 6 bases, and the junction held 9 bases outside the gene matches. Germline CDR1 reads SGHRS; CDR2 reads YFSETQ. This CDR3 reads CASSLGTLAGGDTQYF. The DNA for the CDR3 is TGCGCCAGCAGCTTGGGCACCCTAGCGGGTGGGGATACGCAGTATTTT.

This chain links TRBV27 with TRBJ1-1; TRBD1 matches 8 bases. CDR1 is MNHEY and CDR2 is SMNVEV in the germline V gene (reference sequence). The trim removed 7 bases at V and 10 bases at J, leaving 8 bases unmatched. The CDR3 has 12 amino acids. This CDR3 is CASTSQGGAAFF. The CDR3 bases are TGTGCCAGCACTTCACAGGGGGGCGCAGCTTTCTTT.

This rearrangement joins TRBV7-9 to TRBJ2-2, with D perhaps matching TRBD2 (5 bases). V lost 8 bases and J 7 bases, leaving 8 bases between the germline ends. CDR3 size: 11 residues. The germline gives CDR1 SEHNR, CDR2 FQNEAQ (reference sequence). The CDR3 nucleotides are TGTGCCAGCTTGGGGAGCGGGGAGCTGTTTTTT. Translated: CASLGSGELFF.

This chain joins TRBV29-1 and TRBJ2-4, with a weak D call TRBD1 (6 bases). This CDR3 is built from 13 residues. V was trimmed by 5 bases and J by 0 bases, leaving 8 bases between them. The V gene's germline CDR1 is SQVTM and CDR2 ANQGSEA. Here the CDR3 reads CSVSDRAKNIQYF. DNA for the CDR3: TGCAGCGTTTCGGACAGAGCCAAAAACATTCAGTACTTC.

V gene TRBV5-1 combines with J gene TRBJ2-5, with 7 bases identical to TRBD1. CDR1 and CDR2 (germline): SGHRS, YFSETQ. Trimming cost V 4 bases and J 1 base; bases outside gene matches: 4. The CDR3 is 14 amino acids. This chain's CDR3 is CASSPQGSQETQYF. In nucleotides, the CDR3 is TGCGCCAGCAGCCCACAGGGGTCCCAAGAGACCCAGTACTTC.

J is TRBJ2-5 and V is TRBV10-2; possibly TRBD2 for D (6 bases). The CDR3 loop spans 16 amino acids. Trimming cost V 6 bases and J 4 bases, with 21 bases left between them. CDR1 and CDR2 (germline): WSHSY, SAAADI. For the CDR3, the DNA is TGCGCCAGCAGGGAAGCCCAGACTAGTTTTTCAGAGACCCAGTACTTC. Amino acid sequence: CASREAQTSFSETQYF.

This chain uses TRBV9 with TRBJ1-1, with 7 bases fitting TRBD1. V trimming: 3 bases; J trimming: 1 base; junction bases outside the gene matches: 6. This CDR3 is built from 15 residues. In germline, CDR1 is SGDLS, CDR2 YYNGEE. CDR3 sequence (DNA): TGTGCCAGCAGCGCCAGACAGGGCGAGAACACTGAAGCTTTCTTT. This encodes CASSARQGENTEAFF.

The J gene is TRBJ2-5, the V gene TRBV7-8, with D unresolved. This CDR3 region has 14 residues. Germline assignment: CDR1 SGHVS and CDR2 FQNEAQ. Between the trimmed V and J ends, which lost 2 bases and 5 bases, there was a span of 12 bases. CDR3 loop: CASSLSQIRETQYF. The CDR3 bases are TGTGCCAGCAGCTTATCCCAGATCCGCGAGACCCAGTACTTC.

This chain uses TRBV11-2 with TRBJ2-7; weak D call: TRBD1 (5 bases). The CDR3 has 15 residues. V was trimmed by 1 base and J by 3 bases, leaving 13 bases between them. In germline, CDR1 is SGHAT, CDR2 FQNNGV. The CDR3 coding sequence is TGTGCCAGCAGCTTAGGCCCAGGGTGGAGCTACGAGCAGTACTTC. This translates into CASSLGPGWSYEQYF.

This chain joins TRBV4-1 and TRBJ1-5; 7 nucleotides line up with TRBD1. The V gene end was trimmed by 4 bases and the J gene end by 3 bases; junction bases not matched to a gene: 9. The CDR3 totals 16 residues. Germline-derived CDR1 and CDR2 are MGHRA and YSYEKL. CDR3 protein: CASSLPDRLPNQPQHF. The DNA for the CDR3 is TGCGCCAGCAGCCTCCCGGACAGGTTACCCAATCAGCCCCAGCATTTT.

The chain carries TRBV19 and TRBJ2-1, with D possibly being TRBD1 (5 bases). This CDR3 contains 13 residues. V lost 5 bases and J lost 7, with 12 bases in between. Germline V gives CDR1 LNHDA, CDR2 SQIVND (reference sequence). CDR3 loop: CASSRSSGNEQFF. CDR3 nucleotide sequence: TGTGCCAGTAGTCGATCCTCAGGGAATGAGCAGTTCTTC.

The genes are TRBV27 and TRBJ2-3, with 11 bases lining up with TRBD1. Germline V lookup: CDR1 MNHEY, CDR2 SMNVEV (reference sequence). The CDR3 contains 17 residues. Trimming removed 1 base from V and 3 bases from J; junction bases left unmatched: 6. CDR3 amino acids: CASSLFSWDRGTDTQYF. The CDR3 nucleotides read TGTGCCAGCAGTTTATTTAGTTGGGACAGGGGGACAGATACGCAGTATTTT.

CDR3 in DNA: TGCGCCACCAAGACAGCAACTAATGAAAAACTGTTTTTT. Protein product: CATKTATNEKLFF. The rearrangement links TRBV10-2 to TRBJ1-4; D is perhaps TRBD1 (5 bases). The CDR3 runs 13 residues. The germline CDR1 and CDR2 sequences are WSHSY and SAAADI. The ends were cut back, 10 bases at V and 0 bases at J, with 9 bases in the middle.

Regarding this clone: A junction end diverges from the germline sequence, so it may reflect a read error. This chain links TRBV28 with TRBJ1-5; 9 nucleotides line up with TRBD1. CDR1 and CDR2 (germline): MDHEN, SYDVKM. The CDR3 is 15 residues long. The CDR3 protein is CASKGAGTGNQPQHF. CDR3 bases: TGTGCGAGCAAGGGCGCCGGGACAGGGAATCAGCCCCAGCATTTT.

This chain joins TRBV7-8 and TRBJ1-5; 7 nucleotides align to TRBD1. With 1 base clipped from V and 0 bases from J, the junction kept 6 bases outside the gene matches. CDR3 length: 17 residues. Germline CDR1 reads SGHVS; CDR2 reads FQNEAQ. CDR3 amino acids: CASSLVHRGGSNQPQHF. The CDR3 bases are TGTGCCAGCAGCTTAGTCCACAGGGGTGGTAGCAATCAGCCCCAGCATTTT.

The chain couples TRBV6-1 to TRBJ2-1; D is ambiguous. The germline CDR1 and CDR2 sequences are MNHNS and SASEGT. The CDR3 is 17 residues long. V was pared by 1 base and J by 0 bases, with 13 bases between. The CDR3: CASSEGSVLSSYNEQFF. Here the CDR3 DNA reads TGTGCCAGCAGTGAAGGGTCCGTCCTAAGCTCCTACAATGAGCAGTTCTTC.

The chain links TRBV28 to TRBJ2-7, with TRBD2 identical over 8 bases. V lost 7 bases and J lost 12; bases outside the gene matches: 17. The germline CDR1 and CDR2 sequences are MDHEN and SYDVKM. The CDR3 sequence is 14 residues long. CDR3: CASISLGGAGDPYF. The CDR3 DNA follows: TGTGCCAGCATCTCTCTAGGGGGAGCGGGAGACCCGTACTTC.

In DNA form, the CDR3 reads TGTGCCAGCAGCACCACAACGAACACTGAAGCTTTCTTT. It codes for CASSTTTNTEAFF. This sequence joins TRBV2 and TRBJ1-1; no firm D call. V gave up 6 bases and J gave up 1 base, with 9 bases separating them. The CDR3 spans 13 residues. Germline V gene lookup returns CDR1 SNHLY and CDR2 FYNNEI.

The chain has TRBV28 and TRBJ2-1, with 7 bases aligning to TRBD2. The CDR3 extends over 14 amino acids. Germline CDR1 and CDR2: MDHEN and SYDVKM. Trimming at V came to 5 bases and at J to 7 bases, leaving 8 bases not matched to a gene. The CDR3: CASSPPGTNNEQFF. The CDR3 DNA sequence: TGTGCCAGCAGTCCCCCCGGGACTAATAATGAGCAGTTCTTC.

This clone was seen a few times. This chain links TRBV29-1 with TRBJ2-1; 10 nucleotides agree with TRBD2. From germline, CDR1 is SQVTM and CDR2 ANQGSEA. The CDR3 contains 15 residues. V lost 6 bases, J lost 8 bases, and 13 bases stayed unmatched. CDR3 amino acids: CSVIGIAGGGHEQFF. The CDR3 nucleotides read TGCAGCGTGATCGGGATAGCGGGAGGTGGCCATGAGCAGTTCTTC.

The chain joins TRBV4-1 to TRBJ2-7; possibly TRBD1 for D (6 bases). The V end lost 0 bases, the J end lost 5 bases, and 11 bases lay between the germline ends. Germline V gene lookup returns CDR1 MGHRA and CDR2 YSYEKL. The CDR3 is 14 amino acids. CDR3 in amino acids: CASSQESSGDEQYF. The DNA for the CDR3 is TGCGCCAGCAGCCAAGAAAGCTCAGGGGACGAGCAGTACTTC.

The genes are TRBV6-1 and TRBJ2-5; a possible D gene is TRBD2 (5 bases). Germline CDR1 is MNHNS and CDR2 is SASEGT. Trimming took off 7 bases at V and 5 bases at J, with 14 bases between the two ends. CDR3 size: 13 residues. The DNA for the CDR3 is TGTGCCAGCAACGTTCAGCCGGGGGAGACCCAGTACTTC. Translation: CASNVQPGETQYF.

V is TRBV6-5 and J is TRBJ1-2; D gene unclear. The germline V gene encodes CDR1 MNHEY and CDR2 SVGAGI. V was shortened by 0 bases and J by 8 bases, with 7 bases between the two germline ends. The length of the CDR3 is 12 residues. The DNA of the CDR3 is TGTGCCAGCAGTTACTCCGGGGTCGGCTACACCTTC. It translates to CASSYSGVGYTF.

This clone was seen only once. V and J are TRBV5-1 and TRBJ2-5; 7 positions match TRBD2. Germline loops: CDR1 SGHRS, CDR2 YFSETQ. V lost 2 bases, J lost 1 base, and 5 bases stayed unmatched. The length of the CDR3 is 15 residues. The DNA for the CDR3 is TGCGCCAGCAGCTTTGCGGGGGTTACCCAAGAGACCCAGTACTTC. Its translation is CASSFAGVTQETQYF.

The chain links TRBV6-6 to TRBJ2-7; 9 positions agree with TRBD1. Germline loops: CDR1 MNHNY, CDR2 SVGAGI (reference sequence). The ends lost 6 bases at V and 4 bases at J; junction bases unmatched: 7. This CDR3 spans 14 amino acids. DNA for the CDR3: TGTGCCAGCAGGACCGGGACAGGGAATTACGAGCAGTACTTC. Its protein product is CASRTGTGNYEQYF.

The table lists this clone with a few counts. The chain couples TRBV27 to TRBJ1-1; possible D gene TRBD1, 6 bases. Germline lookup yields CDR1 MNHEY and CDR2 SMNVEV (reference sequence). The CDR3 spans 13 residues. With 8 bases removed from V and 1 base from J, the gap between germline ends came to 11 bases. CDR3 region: CASGLDRNTEAFF. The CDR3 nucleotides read TGTGCCAGCGGCCTGGACAGGAACACTGAAGCTTTCTTT.

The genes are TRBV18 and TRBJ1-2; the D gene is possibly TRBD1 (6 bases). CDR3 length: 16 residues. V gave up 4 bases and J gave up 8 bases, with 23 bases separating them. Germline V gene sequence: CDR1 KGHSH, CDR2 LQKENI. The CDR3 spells CASSLDNRQGFGGYTF. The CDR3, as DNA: TGTGCCAGCTCACTGGATAATAGGCAGGGGTTTGGCGGCTACACCTTC. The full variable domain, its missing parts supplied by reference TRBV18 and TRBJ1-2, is NAGVMQNPRHLVRRRGQEARLRCSPMKGHSHVYWYRQLPEEGLKFMVYLQKENIIDESGMPKERFSAEFPKEGPSILRIQQVVRGDSAAYFCASSLDNRQGFGGYTFGSGTRLTVV.

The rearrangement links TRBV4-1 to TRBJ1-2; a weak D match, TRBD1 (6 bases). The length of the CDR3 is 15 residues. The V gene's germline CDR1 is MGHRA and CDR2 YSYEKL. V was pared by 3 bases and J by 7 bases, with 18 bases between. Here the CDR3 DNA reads TGCGCCAGCAGCCACCCAGCCAGGGGTTCGGCTGGCTACACCTTC. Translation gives CASSHPARGSAGYTF.